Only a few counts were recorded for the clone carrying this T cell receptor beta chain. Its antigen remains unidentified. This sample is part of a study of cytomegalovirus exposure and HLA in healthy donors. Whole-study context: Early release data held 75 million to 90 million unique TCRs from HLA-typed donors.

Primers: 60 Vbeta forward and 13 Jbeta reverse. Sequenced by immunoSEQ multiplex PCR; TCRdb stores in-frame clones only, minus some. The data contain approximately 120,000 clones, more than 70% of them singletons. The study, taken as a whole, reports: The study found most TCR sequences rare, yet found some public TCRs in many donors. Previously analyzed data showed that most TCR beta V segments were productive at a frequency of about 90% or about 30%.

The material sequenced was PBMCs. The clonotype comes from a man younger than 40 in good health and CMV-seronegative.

The CDR3 sequence: CASSRDYTDTQYF. The DNA of the CDR3 is TGTGCCAGCAGCAGGGACTACACAGATACGCAGTATTTT. This chain links TRBV7-3 with TRBJ2-3; the match to TRBD2 covers 7 bases. The CDR3 contains 13 residues. CDR1 is SGHTA and CDR2 is FQGTGA in the germline V gene. V trimming: 5 bases; J trimming: 2 bases; junction bases outside the gene matches: 1.